Presented here are 8 T cell receptor beta chains from one specimen sequenced in a study of blood T cell repertoires in COVID-19. The protocol was immunoSEQ multiplex PCR, while the TCRdb copy is restricted to in-frame clones and leaves out a portion. Here the sample spans roughly 300,000 clones, 75% to 95% being singletons. The sequencing sample was made of peripheral blood. Receptors were obtained from a woman under 40 with COVID-19, enrolled during active disease.

This sequence joins TRBV27 and TRBJ2-2; D ambiguous. There are 15 residues in the CDR3. In germline, CDR1 is MNHEY, CDR2 SMNVEV (reference sequence). V was cut by 5 bases and J by 2 bases, with 12 bases left in between. The CDR3 is CASSPLVANTGELFF. In DNA form, the CDR3 reads TGTGCCAGCAGTCCCTTAGTAGCTAACACCGGGGAGCTGTTTTTT.

The V call is TRBV29-1, the J call TRBJ2-6, with D perhaps TRBD1 (6 bases). V gave up 4 bases and J gave up 0 bases, with 13 bases separating them. The CDR3 is made up of 16 amino acids. Germline V gene lookup returns CDR1 SQVTM and CDR2 ANQGSEA. This chain's CDR3 is CSVVGGMSSGANVLTF. In DNA, the CDR3 is TGCAGCGTTGTTGGGGGCATGAGCTCTGGGGCCAACGTCCTGACTTTC.

The rearrangement uses TRBV30 and TRBJ1-2; D is unclear. CDR1 is GTSNPN and CDR2 is SVGIG in the germline V gene (reference sequence). Between the trimmed V and J ends, which lost 0 bases and 1 base, there was a span of 6 bases. The CDR3 totals 13 residues. This CDR3 is CAWSVTVNYGYTF. The CDR3 DNA reads TGTGCCTGGAGTGTCACGGTTAACTATGGCTACACCTTC.

The rearrangement joins TRBV28 to TRBJ1-5, with TRBD1 matching 10 bases. CDR3 length: 19 amino acids. Unmatched junction bases numbered 15, after V lost 3 bases and J lost 4 bases. The germline V gene encodes CDR1 MDHEN and CDR2 SYDVKM. The DNA of the CDR3 is TGTGCCAGCAGTTTGGGGAGACAGGGGGCTGTGAGAACGAATCAGCCCCAGCATTTT. Protein: CASSLGRQGAVRTNQPQHF.

The CDR3 DNA reads TGTGCCAGCAGTTGGATGGGGGCAGGGGGGACCGGGGAGCTGTTTTTT. It specifies CASSWMGAGGTGELFF. The chain carries TRBV27 and TRBJ2-2, with a weak D call TRBD1 (7 bases). This CDR3 spans 16 amino acids. The germline V gene has CDR1 MNHEY and CDR2 SMNVEV (reference sequence). Between the trimmed V and J ends, which lost 4 bases and 5 bases, there was a span of 17 bases.

This rearrangement joins TRBV2 to TRBJ2-7; 8 bases are a match to TRBD1. J gave up 6 bases and V 0 bases, and 7 bases lay outside the gene matches. The CDR3 is 15 residues long. The germline CDR1 and CDR2 sequences are SNHLY and FYNNEI. CDR3 sequence: CASSEARTGNREQYF. In DNA, the CDR3 is TGTGCCAGCAGTGAAGCGAGGACAGGGAACCGCGAGCAGTACTTC.

The chain has TRBV21-1 and TRBJ1-5; whether TRBD1, the table's D call, matches the DNA was not checked. TRBV21-1 represents a pseudogene. The CDR3 is 19 amino acids. Here the CDR3 reads CASSKALTGGGLGNQPQHF. CDR3 nucleotide sequence: TGTGCCAGCAGCAAAGCTCTTACAGGGGGAGGACTTGGCAATCAGCCCCAGCATTTT.

The chain has TRBV30 and TRBJ2-1, with 10 bases that match TRBD2. Per the germline V gene, CDR1 is GTSNPN and CDR2 is SVGIG (reference sequence). This CDR3 has 16 residues. V trimming: 0 bases; J trimming: 7 bases; junction bases outside the gene matches: 9. The CDR3 DNA is TGTGCCTGGAGTGTCGAGCGGGGGGGGTTCCTAAATGAGCAGTTCTTC. It specifies CAWSVERGGFLNEQFF.